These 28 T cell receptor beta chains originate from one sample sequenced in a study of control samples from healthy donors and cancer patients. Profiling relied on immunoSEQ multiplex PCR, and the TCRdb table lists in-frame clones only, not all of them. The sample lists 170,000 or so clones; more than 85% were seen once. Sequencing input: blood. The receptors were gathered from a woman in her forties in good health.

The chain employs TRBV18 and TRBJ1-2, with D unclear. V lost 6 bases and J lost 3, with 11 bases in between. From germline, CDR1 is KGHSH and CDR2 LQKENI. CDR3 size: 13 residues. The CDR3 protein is CASSEDTYYGYTF. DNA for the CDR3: TGTGCCAGCTCTGAAGACACCTACTATGGCTACACCTTC.

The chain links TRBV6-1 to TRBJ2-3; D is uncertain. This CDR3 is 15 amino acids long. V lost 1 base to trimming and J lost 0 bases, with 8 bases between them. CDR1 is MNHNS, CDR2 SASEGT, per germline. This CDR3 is CASSEVAESTDTQYF. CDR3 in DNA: TGTGCCAGCAGTGAAGTGGCAGAGAGCACAGATACGCAGTATTTT.

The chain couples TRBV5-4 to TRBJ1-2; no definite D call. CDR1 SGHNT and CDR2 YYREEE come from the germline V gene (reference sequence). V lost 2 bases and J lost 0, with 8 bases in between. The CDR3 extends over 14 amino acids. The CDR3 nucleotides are TGTGCCAGCAGCTTTGACGGCCCTAACTATGGCTACACCTTC. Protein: CASSFDGPNYGYTF.

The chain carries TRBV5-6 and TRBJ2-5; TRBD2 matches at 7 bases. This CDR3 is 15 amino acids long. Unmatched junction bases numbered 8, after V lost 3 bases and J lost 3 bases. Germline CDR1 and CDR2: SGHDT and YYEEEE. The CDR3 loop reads CASSWTGRGEETQYF. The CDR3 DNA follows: TGTGCCAGCAGCTGGACGGGACGGGGGGAAGAGACCCAGTACTTC. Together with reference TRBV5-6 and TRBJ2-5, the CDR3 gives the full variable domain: DAGVTQSPTHLIKTRGQQVTLRCSPKSGHDTVSWYQQALGQGPQFIFQYYEEEERQRGNFPDRFSGHQFPNYSSELNVNALLLGDSALYLCASSWTGRGEETQYFGPGTRLLVL.

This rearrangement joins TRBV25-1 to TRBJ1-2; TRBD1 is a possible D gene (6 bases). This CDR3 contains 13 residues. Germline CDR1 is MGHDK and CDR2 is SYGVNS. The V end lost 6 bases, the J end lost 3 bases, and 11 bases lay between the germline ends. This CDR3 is CASRETGHYGYTF. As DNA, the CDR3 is TGTGCCAGCAGAGAGACAGGTCACTATGGCTACACCTTC.

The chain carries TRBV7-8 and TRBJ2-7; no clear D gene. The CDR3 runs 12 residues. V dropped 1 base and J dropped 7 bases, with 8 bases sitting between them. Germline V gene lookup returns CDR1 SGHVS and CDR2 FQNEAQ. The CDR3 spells CASSLEFREQYF. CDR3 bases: TGTGCCAGCAGCTTAGAGTTTAGGGAGCAGTACTTC.

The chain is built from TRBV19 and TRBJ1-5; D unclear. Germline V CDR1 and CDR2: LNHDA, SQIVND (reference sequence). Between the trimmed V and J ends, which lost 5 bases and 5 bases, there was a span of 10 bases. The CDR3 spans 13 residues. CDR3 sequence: CASSGQRDQPQHF. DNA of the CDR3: TGTGCCAGTAGTGGCCAGCGCGATCAGCCCCAGCATTTT.

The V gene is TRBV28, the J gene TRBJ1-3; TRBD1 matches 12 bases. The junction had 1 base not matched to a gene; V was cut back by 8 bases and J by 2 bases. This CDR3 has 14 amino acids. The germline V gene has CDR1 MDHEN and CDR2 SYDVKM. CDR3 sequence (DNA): TGTGCCAGCCGGGACAGGGGGCCTGGAAACACCATATATTTT. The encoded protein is CASRDRGPGNTIYF.

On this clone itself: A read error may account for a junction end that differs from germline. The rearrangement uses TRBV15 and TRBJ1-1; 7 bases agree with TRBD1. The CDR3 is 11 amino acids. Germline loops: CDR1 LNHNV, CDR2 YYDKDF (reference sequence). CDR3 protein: CATSSLGQADF. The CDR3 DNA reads TGTGCCACCAGCTCGTTAGGACAGGCTGACTTT.

The CDR3 DNA reads TGCGCCAGCACCTTCGGAGGGGGGCCTAACTATGGCTACACCTTC. Translating gives CASTFGGGPNYGYTF. V gene TRBV5-1 combines with J gene TRBJ1-2; D is perhaps TRBD1 (6 bases). Trimming took off 6 bases at V and 0 bases at J, with 15 bases between the two ends. The CDR3 covers 15 residues. Germline V lookup: CDR1 SGHRS, CDR2 YFSETQ. Variable domain in full (rest from reference TRBV5-1 and TRBJ1-2): KAGVTQTPRYLIKTRGQQVTLSCSPISGHRSVSWYQQTPGQGLQFLFEYFSETQRNKGNFPGRFSGRQFSNSRSEMNVSTLELGDSALYLCASTFGGGPNYGYTFGSGTRLTVV.

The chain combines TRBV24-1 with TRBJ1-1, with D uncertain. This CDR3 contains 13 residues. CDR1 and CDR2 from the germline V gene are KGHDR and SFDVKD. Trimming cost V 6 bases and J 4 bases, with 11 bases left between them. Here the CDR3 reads CATSSSGFTEAFF. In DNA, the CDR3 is TGTGCCACCAGTAGTTCGGGGTTCACTGAAGCTTTCTTT.

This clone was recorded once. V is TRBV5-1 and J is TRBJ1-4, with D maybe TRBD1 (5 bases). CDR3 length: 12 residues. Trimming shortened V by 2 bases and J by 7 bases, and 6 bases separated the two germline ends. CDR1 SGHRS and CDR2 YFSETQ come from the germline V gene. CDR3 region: CASSLDSEKLFF. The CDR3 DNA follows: TGCGCCAGCAGCTTAGACAGTGAAAAACTGTTTTTT.

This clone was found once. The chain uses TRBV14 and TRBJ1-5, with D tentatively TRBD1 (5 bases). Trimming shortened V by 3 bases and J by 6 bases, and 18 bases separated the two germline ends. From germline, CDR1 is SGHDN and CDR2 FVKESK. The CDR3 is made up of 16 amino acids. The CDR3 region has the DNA TGTGCCAGCAGCCACCCCCGGGGGTCCATTCGTCAGCCCCAGCATTTT. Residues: CASSHPRGSIRQPQHF.

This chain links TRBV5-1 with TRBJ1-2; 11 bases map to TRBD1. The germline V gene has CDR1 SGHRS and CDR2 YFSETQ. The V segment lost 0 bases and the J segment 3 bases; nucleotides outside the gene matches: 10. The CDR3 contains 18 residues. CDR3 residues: CASSLGLLDRGQDYGYTF. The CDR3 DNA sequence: TGCGCCAGCAGCTTGGGTTTGCTGGACAGGGGGCAAGACTATGGCTACACCTTC.

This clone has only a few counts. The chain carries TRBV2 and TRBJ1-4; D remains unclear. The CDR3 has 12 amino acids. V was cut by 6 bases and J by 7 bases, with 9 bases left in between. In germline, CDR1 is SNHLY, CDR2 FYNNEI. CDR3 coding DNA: TGTGCCAGCAGCCCCGAGGCTGAAAAACTGTTTTTT. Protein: CASSPEAEKLFF.

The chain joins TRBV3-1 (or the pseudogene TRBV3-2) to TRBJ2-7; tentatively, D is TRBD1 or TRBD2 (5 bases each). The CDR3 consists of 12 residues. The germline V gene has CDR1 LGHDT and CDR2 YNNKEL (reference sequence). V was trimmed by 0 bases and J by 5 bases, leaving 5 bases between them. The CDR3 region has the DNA TGTGCCAGCAGCCAAGAGGGACACGAGCAGTACTTC. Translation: CASSQEGHEQYF.

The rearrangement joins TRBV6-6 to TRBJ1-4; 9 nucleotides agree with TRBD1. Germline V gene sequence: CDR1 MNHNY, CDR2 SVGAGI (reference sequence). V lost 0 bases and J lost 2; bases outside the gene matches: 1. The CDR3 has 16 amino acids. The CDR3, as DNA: TGTGCCAGCAGTTACTCACAGGGGGCGACTAATGAAAAACTGTTTTTT. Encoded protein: CASSYSQGATNEKLFF.

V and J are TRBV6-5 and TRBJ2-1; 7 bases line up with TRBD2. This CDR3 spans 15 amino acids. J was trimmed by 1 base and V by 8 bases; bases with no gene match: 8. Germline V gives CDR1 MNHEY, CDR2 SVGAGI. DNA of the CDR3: TGTGCCAGCCAAACTAGCGCCAATTCCTACAATGAGCAGTTCTTC. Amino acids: CASQTSANSYNEQFF.

The CDR3 sequence: CASSPVGPSKLEQFF. Here the CDR3 DNA reads TGTGCCAGCAGTCCAGTAGGGCCCTCTAAACTAGAGCAGTTCTTC. The rearrangement joins TRBV5-8 to TRBJ2-1, with unresolved D. V dropped 5 bases and J dropped 10 bases, with 22 bases sitting between them. The germline V gene has CDR1 SGHTS and CDR2 YDEGEE. This CDR3 contains 15 residues.

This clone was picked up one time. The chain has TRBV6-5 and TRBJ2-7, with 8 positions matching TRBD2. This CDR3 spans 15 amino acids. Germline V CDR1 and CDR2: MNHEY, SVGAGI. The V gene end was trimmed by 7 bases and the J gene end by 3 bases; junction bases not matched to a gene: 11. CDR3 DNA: TGTGCCAGCAATTTCTTGCGGGGGGACTACTACGAGCAGTACTTC. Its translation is CASNFLRGDYYEQYF.

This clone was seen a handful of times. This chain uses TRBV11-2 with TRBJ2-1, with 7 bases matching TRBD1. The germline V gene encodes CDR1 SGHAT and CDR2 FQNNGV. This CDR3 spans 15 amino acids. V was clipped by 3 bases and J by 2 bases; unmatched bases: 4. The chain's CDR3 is CASSLTGLTYNEQFF. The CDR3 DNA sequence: TGTGCCAGCAGCTTGACAGGGCTTACCTACAATGAGCAGTTCTTC.

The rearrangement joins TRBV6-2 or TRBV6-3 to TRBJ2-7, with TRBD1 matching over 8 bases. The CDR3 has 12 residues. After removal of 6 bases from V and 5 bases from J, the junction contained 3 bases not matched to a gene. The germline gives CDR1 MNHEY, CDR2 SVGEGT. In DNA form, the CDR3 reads TGTGCCAGCAGCGACAGGGGCCACGAGCAGTACTTC. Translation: CASSDRGHEQYF.

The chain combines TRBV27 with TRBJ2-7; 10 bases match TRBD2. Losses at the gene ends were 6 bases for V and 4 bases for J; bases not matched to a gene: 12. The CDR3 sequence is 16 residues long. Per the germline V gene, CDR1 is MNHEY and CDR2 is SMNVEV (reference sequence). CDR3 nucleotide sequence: TGTGCCAGCAGCTACAGCGGGGGGGCGCAATTATACGAGCAGTACTTC. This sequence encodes CASSYSGGAQLYEQYF.

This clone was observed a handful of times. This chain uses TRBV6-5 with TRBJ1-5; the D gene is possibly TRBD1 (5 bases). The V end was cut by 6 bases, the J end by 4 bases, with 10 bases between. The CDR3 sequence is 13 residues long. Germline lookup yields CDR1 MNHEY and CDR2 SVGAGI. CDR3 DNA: TGTGCCAGCAGGGCAGGGCTGAATCAGCCCCAGCATTTT. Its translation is CASRAGLNQPQHF.

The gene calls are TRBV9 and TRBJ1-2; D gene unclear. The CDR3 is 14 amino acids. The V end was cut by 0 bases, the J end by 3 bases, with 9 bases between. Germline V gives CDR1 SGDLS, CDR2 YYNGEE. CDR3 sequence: CASSVEAGDYGYTF. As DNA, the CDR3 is TGTGCCAGCAGCGTAGAGGCCGGTGACTATGGCTACACCTTC. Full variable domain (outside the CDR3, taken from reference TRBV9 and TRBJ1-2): DSGVTQTPKHLITATGQRVTLRCSPRSGDLSVYWYQQSLDQGLQFLIQYYNGEERAKGNILERFSAQQFPDLHSELNLSSLELGDSALYFCASSVEAGDYGYTFGSGTRLTVV.

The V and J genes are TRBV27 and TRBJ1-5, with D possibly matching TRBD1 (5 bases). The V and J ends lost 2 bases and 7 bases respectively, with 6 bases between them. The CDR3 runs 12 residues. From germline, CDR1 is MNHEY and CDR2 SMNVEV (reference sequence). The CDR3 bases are TGTGCCAGCAGTTTAGCAGGGCAGCCCCAGCATTTT. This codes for CASSLAGQPQHF.

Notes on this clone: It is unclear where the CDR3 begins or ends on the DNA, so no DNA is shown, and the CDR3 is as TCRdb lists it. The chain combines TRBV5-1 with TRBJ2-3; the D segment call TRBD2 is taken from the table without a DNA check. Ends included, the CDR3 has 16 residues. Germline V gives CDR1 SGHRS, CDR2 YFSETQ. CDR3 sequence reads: CASSLVRRRGKDTQYF.

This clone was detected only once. The CDR3 DNA reads TGTGCCAGCAGCCAGGGCTTCGGGCGGGGAAATACGCAGTATTTT. Residues: CASSQGFGRGNTQYF. The V gene is TRBV5-6, the J gene TRBJ2-3; tentative D call: TRBD2 (6 bases). Trimming took off 4 bases at V and 7 bases at J, with 19 bases between the two ends. CDR1 is SGHDT and CDR2 is YYEEEE in the germline V gene. The CDR3 is made up of 15 amino acids.